Below are 3 T cell receptor beta chains sequenced from a single sample in a study of cytotoxic CD8 clonotypes in ibrutinib-treated CLL. Method: immunoSEQ multiplex PCR; TCRdb's copy keeps in-frame clones and lacks some. Of some 14,000 clones in the sample, over 50% were seen once. The starting material was PBMCs, obtained at a roughly 24-month disease-progression time point, from a patient treated with ibrutinib. The receptor set was obtained from a human donor with chronic lymphocytic leukemia.

The chain is built from TRBV11-2 and TRBJ2-3; 9 bases align to TRBD2. CDR1 is SGHAT, CDR2 FQNNGV, per germline. The CDR3 runs 18 residues. J was trimmed by 1 base and V by 1 base; bases with no gene match: 9. CDR3 bases: TGTGCCAGCAGCTTAGCCCCGGGACTAGCTTCGGGCACAGATACGCAGTATTTT. It translates to CASSLAPGLASGTDTQYF.

The rearrangement uses TRBV14 and TRBJ2-3; 9 bases match TRBD1. This CDR3 contains 15 residues. In germline, CDR1 is SGHDN, CDR2 FVKESK. With V trimmed by 1 base and J by 3 bases, 2 bases remained unmatched. CDR3 in amino acids: CASSQVGTGTDTQYF. The DNA for the CDR3 is TGTGCCAGCAGCCAAGTCGGGACAGGGACAGATACGCAGTATTTT.

The chain has TRBV7-9 and TRBJ1-1, with D possibly being TRBD1 (5 bases). There are 13 residues in the CDR3. Germline CDR1 and CDR2: SEHNR and FQNEAQ (reference sequence). V gave up 0 bases and J gave up 5 bases, with 7 bases separating them. CDR3 region: CASSLAGRTEAFF. CDR3 nucleotide sequence: TGTGCCAGCAGCTTAGCGGGGCGGACTGAAGCTTTCTTT.